This TCR beta chain comes out of a study of control samples from healthy donors and cancer patients. TCRdb's copy holds only in-frame clones and misses some; the assay was immunoSEQ multiplex PCR. The repertoire has some 130,000 clones, about 95% of them found once; the top ten carry roughly 4%. Germline V gene data show CDR1 as SGHDN and CDR2 as FVKESK. The ends were cut back, 3 bases at V and 4 bases at J, with 18 bases in the middle. This CDR3 is 16 amino acids long. The sequencing input was blood. The clonotype originates from a man younger than 45 in good health. The chain uses TRBV14 and TRBJ1-2; tentative D call: TRBD1 (6 bases). This CDR3 reads CASSHTETGRAYGYTF. Here the CDR3 DNA reads TGTGCCAGCAGCCACACCGAAACAGGGCGCGCCTATGGCTACACCTTC.